Sequencing of this T cell receptor beta chain was carried out in a study of shared clonotypes between healthy human individuals. Study-wide results and caveats: Relative to memory subsets, naive subsets generally showed larger estimated richness.

This was a deep-level run. The protocol was immunoSEQ multiplex PCR, while the TCRdb copy is restricted to in-frame clones and leaves out a portion. The data contain over a million clones, around 78% of them singletons. Details on this clone: Its matching antigen is unknown.

The CDR3 runs 13 residues. Between the trimmed V and J ends, which lost 3 bases and 0 bases, there was a span of 6 bases. Germline V lookup: CDR1 SQVTM, CDR2 ANQGSEA. Sequenced input: memory CD4+ T cells from PBMCs. Subset: CD45RA-negative fraction. The receptor was derived from a man younger than 35 in good health. Some clones in this sample may be carry-over from other donors' samples. The V and J genes are TRBV29-1 and TRBJ1-5; D gene unclear. The CDR3 protein is CSVEQDSNQPQHF. CDR3 coding DNA: TGCAGCGTTGAGCAGGATAGCAATCAGCCCCAGCATTTT.